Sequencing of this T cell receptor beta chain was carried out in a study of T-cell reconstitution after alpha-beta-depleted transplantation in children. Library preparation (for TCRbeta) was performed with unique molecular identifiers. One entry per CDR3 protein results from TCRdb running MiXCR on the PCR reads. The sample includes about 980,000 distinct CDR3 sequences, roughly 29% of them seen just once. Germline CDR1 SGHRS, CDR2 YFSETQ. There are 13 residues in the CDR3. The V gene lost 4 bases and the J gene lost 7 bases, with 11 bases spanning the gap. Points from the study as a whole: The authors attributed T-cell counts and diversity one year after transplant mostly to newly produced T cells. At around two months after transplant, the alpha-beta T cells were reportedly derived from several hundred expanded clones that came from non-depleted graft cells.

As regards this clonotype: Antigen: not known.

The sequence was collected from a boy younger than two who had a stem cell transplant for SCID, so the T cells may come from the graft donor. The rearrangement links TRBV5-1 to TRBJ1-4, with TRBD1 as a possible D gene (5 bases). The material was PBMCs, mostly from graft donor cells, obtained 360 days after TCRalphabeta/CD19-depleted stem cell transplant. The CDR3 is CASSPSGGEKLFF. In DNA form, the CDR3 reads TGCGCCAGCAGCCCCAGCGGGGGTGAAAAACTGTTTTTT.